These 18 T cell receptor beta chains were all obtained from the same sample, sequenced in a study of PD-L1 blockade in urothelial cancer. Using immunoSEQ multiplex PCR, the repertoire was profiled, and TCRdb retains in-frame clones only, with some absent. The sample has tens of thousands of clones, roughly nine tenths seen once. As for time point: pretreatment peripheral blood. The sample here was PBMCs, taken around atezolizumab (anti-PD-L1) treatment. Receptors originate from a woman aged 55-75 years with urothelial cancer.

The rearrangement joins TRBV7-9 to TRBJ2-7, with D perhaps matching TRBD2 (5 bases). The germline V and J ends were trimmed by 3 bases and 7 bases, with 7 bases remaining between them. The CDR3 runs to 11 residues. Germline V gene sequence: CDR1 SEHNR, CDR2 FQNEAQ (reference sequence). The CDR3 nucleotides read TGTGCCAGCAGCTTTGTAGCGGAGCAGTACTTC. This encodes CASSFVAEQYF.

The V call is TRBV27, the J call TRBJ1-2; possible D gene TRBD1, 6 bases. The V end lost 5 bases, the J end lost 8 bases, and 12 bases lay between the germline ends. This CDR3 region has 12 residues. Germline lookup yields CDR1 MNHEY and CDR2 SMNVEV (reference sequence). CDR3 sequence (DNA): TGTGCCAGCAGTCTGTCAGGGGTCGGCTACACCTTC. Protein sequence: CASSLSGVGYTF.

The chain recombines TRBV5-1 with TRBJ2-5, with 8 bases aligning to TRBD1. The CDR3 consists of 14 residues. Germline CDR1 reads SGHRS; CDR2 reads YFSETQ. V gave up 4 bases and J gave up 4 bases; unmatched junction bases: 6. CDR3 sequence reads: CASSNGQGGETQYF. CDR3 in DNA: TGCGCCAGCAGCAACGGACAGGGTGGAGAGACCCAGTACTTC.

This chain joins TRBV7-9 and TRBJ2-1; 9 positions match TRBD2. The CDR3 totals 17 residues. V shed 4 bases, J shed 8 bases, and the junction held 15 bases outside the gene matches. CDR1 is SEHNR, CDR2 FQNEAQ, per germline (reference sequence). The CDR3 loop reads CASSSQDTLAGRDEQFF. The CDR3 DNA sequence: TGTGCCAGCAGCTCCCAAGATACTCTAGCGGGGCGGGATGAGCAGTTCTTC.

V usage is TRBV5-1 and J usage is TRBJ2-3; D is possibly TRBD2 (6 bases). CDR1 is SGHRS, CDR2 YFSETQ, per germline. This CDR3 is 16 amino acids long. V was clipped by 7 bases and J by 0 bases, with 18 bases between them. CDR3 DNA sequence: TGCGCCAGCCGCGACCGGGCTAGCGTTAGCACAGATACGCAGTATTTT. Encoded protein: CASRDRASVSTDTQYF.

In DNA, the CDR3 is TGTGCCAGCACGCTGCGTAACCAAGAGACCCAGTACTTC. Translated: CASTLRNQETQYF. The chain employs TRBV11-2 and TRBJ2-5; no clear D gene. V was cut by 7 bases and J by 0 bases, with 9 bases left in between. Germline V CDR1 and CDR2: SGHAT, FQNNGV. CDR3 length equals 13 residues.

V gene TRBV27 combines with J gene TRBJ1-2, with 9 positions matching TRBD1. The germline CDR1 and CDR2 sequences are MNHEY and SMNVEV (reference sequence). The J segment lost 7 bases and the V segment lost 4 bases, leaving 7 bases of the junction unmatched. The CDR3 loop spans 14 amino acids. This CDR3 reads CASSYTGGAGGYTF. CDR3 DNA sequence: TGTGCCAGCAGTTATACAGGGGGCGCGGGTGGCTACACCTTC.

The chain recombines TRBV7-9 with TRBJ1-3, with D perhaps TRBD1 (5 bases). Germline loops: CDR1 SEHNR, CDR2 FQNEAQ (reference sequence). The V and J ends lost 1 base and 2 bases respectively, with 6 bases between them. The CDR3 totals 14 residues. CDR3 residues: CASSLGTTGNTIYF. In DNA, the CDR3 is TGTGCCAGCAGCTTAGGGACAACTGGAAACACCATATATTTT.

This clone was seen once. The chain recombines TRBV7-2 with TRBJ2-7; TRBD2 might be the D (5 bases). This CDR3 comprises 13 residues. Trimming took off 3 bases at V and 4 bases at J, with 10 bases between the two ends. Germline loops: CDR1 SGHTA, CDR2 FQGNSA. Here the CDR3 reads CASSFAGLYEQYF. The DNA for the CDR3 is TGTGCCAGCAGCTTCGCGGGCCTTTACGAGCAGTACTTC.

V is TRBV7-8 and J is TRBJ2-1; 8 nucleotides align to TRBD2. The germline V gene has CDR1 SGHVS and CDR2 FQNEAQ. The CDR3 length is 17 residues. Trimming cost V 5 bases and J 3 bases; bases outside gene matches: 12. The CDR3 spells CASSPPSREGLYNEQFF. CDR3 in DNA: TGTGCCAGCAGCCCTCCTAGCCGGGAGGGCCTCTACAATGAGCAGTTCTTC.

V is TRBV5-1 and J is TRBJ2-2; TRBD2 matches at 14 bases. This CDR3 spans 19 amino acids. CDR1 and CDR2 from the germline V gene are SGHRS and YFSETQ. Unmatched junction bases numbered 8, after V lost 2 bases and J lost 2 bases. The CDR3: CASSLTGLAGALNTGELFF. The CDR3 DNA follows: TGCGCCAGCAGCTTAACGGGACTAGCGGGAGCTTTAAACACCGGGGAGCTGTTTTTT.

The V and J genes are TRBV7-9 and TRBJ2-3; TRBD2 matches at 7 bases. Germline lookup yields CDR1 SEHNR and CDR2 FQNEAQ (reference sequence). The trim removed 4 bases at V and 1 base at J, leaving 2 bases unmatched. The CDR3 extends over 14 amino acids. The CDR3 reads CASSSAGGTDTQYF. The CDR3 DNA sequence: TGTGCCAGCAGCTCCGCGGGGGGCACAGATACGCAGTATTTT.

The chain couples TRBV7-8 to TRBJ1-1; perhaps TRBD1 as D (5 bases). Trimming took off 1 base at V and 1 base at J, with 7 bases between the two ends. This CDR3 has 14 amino acids. In germline, CDR1 is SGHVS, CDR2 FQNEAQ. The CDR3 bases are TGTGCCAGCAGCTTAGGACAGAGGAACACTGAAGCTTTCTTT. As protein: CASSLGQRNTEAFF.

This chain connects TRBV30 to TRBJ1-2; D is possibly TRBD1 (6 bases). CDR3 length equals 15 residues. The germline V gene encodes CDR1 GTSNPN and CDR2 SVGIG (reference sequence). V shed 0 bases and J shed 6 bases, with 17 bases lying between them. The CDR3 sequence: CAWSVDGTGRDGYTF. CDR3 sequence (DNA): TGTGCCTGGAGTGTGGATGGTACAGGGCGGGATGGCTACACCTTC. Using reference TRBV30 and TRBJ1-2 for the parts outside the CDR3, the full variable domain is SQTIHQWPATLVQPVGSPLSLECTVEGTSNPNLYWYRQAAGRGLQLLFYSVGIGQISSEVPQNLSASRPQDRQFILSSKKLLLSDSGFYLCAWSVDGTGRDGYTFGSGTRLTVV.

The chain couples TRBV5-1 to TRBJ2-1; 10 nucleotides line up with TRBD1. This CDR3 is built from 19 residues. V lost 4 bases, J lost 0 bases, and 13 bases stayed unmatched. Germline CDR1 and CDR2: SGHRS and YFSETQ. The CDR3 protein is CASSRAPGTGDVSYNEQFF. CDR3 in DNA: TGCGCCAGCAGCCGCGCCCCCGGGACAGGGGACGTCTCCTACAATGAGCAGTTCTTC.

This clone showed up just a few times. The rearrangement joins TRBV7-3 to TRBJ2-1; D ambiguous. Germline CDR1 is SGHTA and CDR2 is FQGTGA. The CDR3 loop spans 17 amino acids. V gave up 1 base and J gave up 0 bases, with 13 bases separating them. CDR3 in amino acids: CASSLMGAPSSYNEQFF. In DNA form, the CDR3 reads TGTGCCAGCAGCTTAATGGGCGCCCCGAGCTCCTACAATGAGCAGTTCTTC.

This clone was observed a handful of times. This sequence joins TRBV7-2 and TRBJ1-2, with 7 bases aligning to TRBD1. This CDR3 has 12 residues. V was clipped by 5 bases and J by 5 bases; unmatched bases: 2. Germline values: CDR1 SGHTA, CDR2 FQGNSA. The CDR3 sequence: CASSRDRYGYTF. The CDR3 DNA sequence: TGTGCCAGCAGCCGGGACAGATATGGCTACACCTTC. Combining the CDR3 with reference TRBV7-2 and TRBJ1-2 gives the whole variable domain GAGVSQSPSNKVTEKGKDVELRCDPISGHTALYWYRQSLGQGLEFLIYFQGNSAPDKSGLPSDRFSAERTGGSVSTLTIQRTQQEDSAVYLCASSRDRYGYTFGSGTRLTVV.

The chain is built from TRBV5-6 and TRBJ2-1, with 9 bases matching TRBD2. The CDR3 extends over 16 amino acids. CDR1 is SGHDT, CDR2 YYEEEE, per germline. Trimming removed 4 bases from V and 2 bases from J; junction bases left unmatched: 7. The CDR3 region has the DNA TGTGCCAGCAGCGTTGGGTCTAGCGGGACCTACAATGAGCAGTTCTTC. It yields the protein CASSVGSSGTYNEQFF.